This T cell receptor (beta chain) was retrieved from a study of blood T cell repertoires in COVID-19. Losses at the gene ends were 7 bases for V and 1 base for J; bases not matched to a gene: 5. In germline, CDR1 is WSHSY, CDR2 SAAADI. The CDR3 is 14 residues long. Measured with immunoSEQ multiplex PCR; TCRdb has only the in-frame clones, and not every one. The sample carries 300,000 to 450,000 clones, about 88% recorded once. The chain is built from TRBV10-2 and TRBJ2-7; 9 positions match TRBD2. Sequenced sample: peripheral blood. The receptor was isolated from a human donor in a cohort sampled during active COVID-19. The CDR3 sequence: CASKRSGRSYEQYF. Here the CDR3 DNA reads TGCGCCAGCAAGAGGAGCGGGAGGTCCTACGAGCAGTACTTC.